The clone carrying this T cell receptor beta chain occurred many times. The antigen remains unidentified. This entry belongs to a study of T cell repertoires in cytomegalovirus infection. Points from the study as a whole: Clonotypes of TCR beta that were HLA-C-restricted and CMV-specific dominated the ex vivo response.

The CDR3 spans 15 residues. The junction had 4 bases not matched to a gene; V was cut back by 2 bases and J by 4 bases. Germline CDR1 SGHTA, CDR2 FQGNSA. Each CDR3 protein gets one entry after TCRdb re-called the reads with MiXCR. The table records fewer than 300,000 distinct CDR3 sequences, about 23% of them present only once. The clonotype originates from a human donor in good health (CMV status not recorded). Some clones in this sample may be carry-over from other donors' samples. Sample: PBMCs. This rearrangement joins TRBV7-2 to TRBJ2-1, with 8 bases lining up with TRBD1. This chain's CDR3 is CASSLNQGAYNEQFF. The CDR3 DNA reads TGTGCCAGCAGCTTAAACCAGGGGGCTTACAATGAGCAGTTCTTC.